This passage covers 26 T cell receptor beta chains from one sample sequenced in a study of OX40 agonist ivuxolimab in advanced cancers. This table comes from immunoSEQ multiplex PCR, and its TCRdb copy is limited to in-frame clones, with some not included. The data show roughly 41,000 clones, about 90% seen once. Source: CD4+ or CD8+ T cells sorted from blood, taken in a trial of the OX40 agonist ivuxolimab. These receptors all stem from an adult with an advanced solid tumor such as melanoma, head and neck, liver or kidney cancer.

The V and J genes are TRBV6-5 and TRBJ2-3; no clear D. The CDR3 consists of 13 residues. V gave up 7 bases and J gave up 6 bases, with 14 bases separating them. From germline, CDR1 is MNHEY and CDR2 SVGAGI. The CDR3 bases are TGTGCCAGCAATCTTACTCCTGGGGATACGCAGTATTTT. It codes for CASNLTPGDTQYF.

The J gene is TRBJ2-3, the V gene TRBV7-9, with 10 bases that match TRBD1. V gave up 5 bases and J gave up 4 bases; unmatched junction bases: 6. The V gene's germline CDR1 is SEHNR and CDR2 FQNEAQ (reference sequence). The CDR3 runs to 15 residues. DNA of the CDR3: TGTGCCAGCAGCAAACGACAGGGGGCCGCAGATACGCAGTATTTT. This encodes CASSKRQGAADTQYF.

The gene calls are TRBV4-3 and TRBJ2-5; 8 bases match TRBD2. V lost 4 bases and J lost 5; bases outside the gene matches: 3. Germline V CDR1 and CDR2: LGHNA, YSLEER. The CDR3 runs to 13 residues. CDR3 DNA sequence: TGCGCCAGCAGCCCGGGACTAGAGGAGACCCAGTACTTC. Translation: CASSPGLEETQYF.

This clone was detected only once. The chain combines TRBV5-6 with TRBJ2-3, with 15 bases that match TRBD2. The length of the CDR3 is 18 residues. Germline trimming cut 0 bases from V and 3 bases from J; bases unmatched to any gene: 5. CDR1 SGHDT and CDR2 YYEEEE come from the germline V gene. This CDR3 reads CASSLAGLAGGWTDTQYF. The CDR3 DNA reads TGTGCCAGCAGCTTGGCGGGACTAGCGGGAGGTTGGACAGATACGCAGTATTTT.

The V gene is TRBV6-6, the J gene TRBJ2-2; D gene ambiguous. The CDR3 length is 14 residues. Germline CDR1 MNHNY, CDR2 SVGAGI (reference sequence). Trimming cost V 6 bases and J 7 bases, with 15 bases left between them. The CDR3 reads CASRHTVVYGELFF. DNA for the CDR3: TGTGCCAGCAGACATACGGTCGTATACGGGGAGCTGTTTTTT.

This clone has more than one count but fewer than ten. The chain links TRBV5-1 to TRBJ2-5; a possible D gene is TRBD1 (5 bases). Judging by the DNA end, TRBJ2-7 fits better; the J call may be wrong. The CDR3 is 16 residues long. The germline V gene encodes CDR1 SGHRS and CDR2 YFSETQ. CDR3 residues: CASSLDGQGLAYEQYF. CDR3 DNA sequence: TGCGCCAGCAGCTTGGATGGGCAGGGTCTTGCCTACGAGCAGTACTTC.

V gene TRBV5-5 combines with J gene TRBJ1-6, with D uncertain. Trimming removed 0 bases at V and 7 bases at J, with 11 bases between. The germline gives CDR1 SGHKS, CDR2 YYEKEE (reference sequence). This CDR3 is built from 15 residues. The CDR3, as DNA: TGTGCCAGCAGCTTGGGTGACGGATACAATTCACCCCTCCACTTT. Protein product: CASSLGDGYNSPLHF.

J is TRBJ2-5 and V is TRBV28; 8 bases align to TRBD2. The ends lost 4 bases at V and 4 bases at J; junction bases unmatched: 17. The CDR3 is 18 amino acids. The germline V gene encodes CDR1 MDHEN and CDR2 SYDVKM. This CDR3 reads CASSSLLGTSSQRETQYF. For the CDR3, the DNA is TGTGCCAGCAGTTCCCTCCTCGGGACTAGTTCTCAACGAGAGACCCAGTACTTC.

This chain links TRBV5-1 with TRBJ2-3; 9 bases fit TRBD2. The CDR3 consists of 18 residues. CDR1 is SGHRS, CDR2 YFSETQ, per germline. With V trimmed by 0 bases and J by 4 bases, 12 bases remained unmatched. CDR3 sequence reads: CASSLAEGAGGPSDTQYF. The CDR3 nucleotides read TGCGCCAGCAGCTTGGCCGAGGGCGCGGGGGGGCCTTCAGATACGCAGTATTTT.

The chain uses TRBV19 and TRBJ2-7; TRBD1 agrees at 10 bases. The V gene end was trimmed by 5 bases and the J gene end by 1 base; junction bases not matched to a gene: 5. The CDR3 sequence is 15 residues long. Germline CDR1 and CDR2: LNHDA and SQIVND (reference sequence). The CDR3 region is CASSFRDRGSYEQYF. CDR3 bases: TGTGCCAGTAGTTTCCGGGACAGGGGTTCCTACGAGCAGTACTTC.

This clone has only one observation. The chain links TRBV11-2 to TRBJ2-5; D is ambiguous. The CDR3 covers 11 residues. Trimming stripped 5 bases from V and 5 bases from J, with 6 bases between. CDR1 is SGHAT, CDR2 FQNNGV, per germline. CDR3 DNA sequence: TGTGCCAGCAGCCATGGGGAGACCCAGTACTTC. Translating it yields CASSHGETQYF. The whole variable domain, filled in from reference TRBV11-2 and TRBJ2-5, reads EAGVAQSPRYKIIEKRQSVAFWCNPISGHATLYWYQQILGQGPKLLIQFQNNGVVDDSQLPKDRFSAERLKGVDSTLKIQPAKLEDSAVYLCASSHGETQYFGPGTRLLVL.

The J gene is TRBJ1-2, the V gene TRBV5-1; D is undetermined. Trimming cost V 4 bases and J 0 bases, with 7 bases left between them. There are 13 residues in the CDR3. The V gene's germline CDR1 is SGHRS and CDR2 YFSETQ. For the CDR3, the DNA is TGCGCCAGCAGCAGTGGGGCTAACTATGGCTACACCTTC. Translation: CASSSGANYGYTF.

The V and J genes are TRBV14 and TRBJ2-2; D possibly uses TRBD1 or TRBD2 (5 bases each). The germline gives CDR1 SGHDN, CDR2 FVKESK. This CDR3 has 18 amino acids. The V gene lost 2 bases and the J gene lost 4 bases, with 20 bases spanning the gap. This CDR3 reads CASSQFARGAGITGELFF. The DNA for the CDR3 is TGTGCCAGCAGCCAATTCGCCCGAGGGGCAGGGATCACCGGGGAGCTGTTTTTT.

The V call is TRBV29-1, the J call TRBJ1-2, with TRBD1 as a possible D gene (5 bases). The CDR3 has 13 residues. Germline V gene data show CDR1 as SQVTM and CDR2 as ANQGSEA. Between the trimmed V and J ends, which lost 7 bases and 0 bases, there was a span of 12 bases. The CDR3 region is CSAGHPANYGYTF. CDR3 coding DNA: TGCAGCGCCGGACACCCAGCTAACTATGGCTACACCTTC.

The chain employs TRBV7-9 and TRBJ2-7, with 8 bases that match TRBD1. V lost 4 bases and J lost 3; bases outside the gene matches: 5. This CDR3 is 14 amino acids long. Germline V gene data show CDR1 as SEHNR and CDR2 as FQNEAQ (reference sequence). In DNA, the CDR3 is TGTGCCAGCAGCTCAGGACAGGGAAGCTACGAGCAGTACTTC. Residues: CASSSGQGSYEQYF.

The chain joins TRBV2 to TRBJ2-1; 8 bases match TRBD1. The CDR3 is 14 residues long. Germline values: CDR1 SNHLY, CDR2 FYNNEI. V dropped 4 bases and J dropped 3; count of bases not matched to a gene: 2. The CDR3 here is CASSGTGNYNEQFF. The CDR3 DNA sequence: TGTGCCAGCAGTGGGACAGGGAACTACAATGAGCAGTTCTTC.

The rearrangement uses TRBV7-9 and TRBJ2-7; D call uncertain. Per germline, CDR1 SEHNR and CDR2 FQNEAQ (reference sequence). CDR3 size: 12 residues. The germline V and J ends were trimmed by 1 base and 4 bases, with 5 bases remaining between them. CDR3 nucleotide sequence: TGTGCCAGCAGCTTAGTCGTGTACGAGCAGTACTTC. It translates to CASSLVVYEQYF. Full variable domain (remainder filled in from reference TRBV7-9 and TRBJ2-7): DTGVSQNPRHKITKRGQNVTFRCDPISEHNRLYWYRQTLGQGPEFLTYFQNEAQLEKSRLLSDRFSAERPKGSFSTLEIQRTEQGDSAMYLCASSLVVYEQYFGPGTRLTVT.

V usage is TRBV5-6 and J usage is TRBJ1-4; D unclear. The germline V gene encodes CDR1 SGHDT and CDR2 YYEEEE. This CDR3 comprises 14 residues. With 4 bases removed from V and 4 bases from J, the gap between germline ends came to 11 bases. CDR3: CASSPRDLNEKLFF. The CDR3 DNA reads as TGTGCCAGCAGCCCCCGGGATCTTAATGAAAAACTGTTTTTT.

The J gene is TRBJ2-1, the V gene TRBV18, with D possibly matching TRBD2 (5 bases). The germline V gene has CDR1 KGHSH and CDR2 LQKENI. The CDR3 loop spans 15 amino acids. V was shortened by 0 bases and J by 2 bases, with 8 bases between the two germline ends. CDR3: CASSPPVGAYNEQFF. The DNA of the CDR3 is TGTGCCAGCTCACCACCAGTGGGAGCCTACAATGAGCAGTTCTTC.

This chain connects TRBV11-2 to TRBJ2-2; 7 bases match TRBD2. Germline loops: CDR1 SGHAT, CDR2 FQNNGV. J lost 6 bases, V lost 5 bases, and 9 bases had no gene match. This CDR3 contains 15 residues. Written as DNA, the CDR3 is TGTGCCAGCAGCCCAGCAGGACTAGGGGCCGGGGAGCTGTTTTTT. Its protein product is CASSPAGLGAGELFF.

The chain recombines TRBV18 with TRBJ1-1; no clear D gene. V dropped 1 base and J dropped 3 bases, with 12 bases sitting between them. CDR1 KGHSH and CDR2 LQKENI come from the germline V gene. The CDR3 loop spans 15 amino acids. The CDR3 DNA reads TGTGCCAGCTCACCACAGGAGGGCGTTCACACTGAAGCTTTCTTT. This codes for CASSPQEGVHTEAFF.

The chain combines TRBV5-6 with TRBJ2-7; 10 bases fit TRBD2. Trimming took 1 base from V and 3 from J; bases not matched to a gene: 1. The CDR3 is 14 amino acids. Germline CDR1 and CDR2: SGHDT and YYEEEE. The CDR3 is CASSLPSGSYEQYF. DNA of the CDR3: TGTGCCAGCAGCTTGCCTAGCGGGAGCTACGAGCAGTACTTC.

CDR3 loop: CASRQRWDITETQYF. Here the CDR3 DNA reads TGTGCCAGCAGGCAAAGGTGGGACATTACGGAGACCCAGTACTTC. The chain uses TRBV27 and TRBJ2-5, with D perhaps TRBD1 (6 bases). Per the germline V gene, CDR1 is MNHEY and CDR2 is SMNVEV (reference sequence). The V and J ends lost 6 bases and 5 bases respectively, with 19 bases between them. This CDR3 comprises 15 residues.

The V call is TRBV5-4, the J call TRBJ1-2, with a possible D match to TRBD1 (6 bases). CDR3 length: 13 amino acids. Germline CDR1 and CDR2: SGHNT and YYREEE (reference sequence). With 3 bases removed from V and 5 bases from J, the gap between germline ends came to 11 bases. The chain's CDR3 is CASSSTGEYGYTF. In DNA, the CDR3 is TGTGCCAGCAGCTCGACAGGAGAATATGGCTACACCTTC.

The J gene is TRBJ2-7, the V gene TRBV9; D assignment may be TRBD1 or TRBD2 (6 bases each). Germline V gene sequence: CDR1 SGDLS, CDR2 YYNGEE. The CDR3 contains 14 residues. V was trimmed by 0 bases and J by 5 bases, leaving 12 bases between them. Written as DNA, the CDR3 is TGTGCCAGCAGCGTAGTCCCGGAGGGGGACGAGCAGTACTTC. The encoded protein is CASSVVPEGDEQYF.

This chain uses TRBV5-6 with TRBJ2-1, with 8 bases aligning to TRBD2. The V gene's germline CDR1 is SGHDT and CDR2 YYEEEE. The V and J ends lost 5 bases and 0 bases, in that order; junction bases with no gene match: 7. The CDR3 totals 16 residues. The CDR3: CASRKVAGSSYNEQFF. The DNA for the CDR3 is TGTGCCAGCAGAAAGGTAGCGGGGAGCTCCTACAATGAGCAGTTCTTC.